This T cell receptor beta chain was found in a study of shared clonotypes between healthy human individuals. Trimming cost V 4 bases and J 5 bases, with 21 bases left between them. CDR3 size: 16 residues. At the deep level, the assay was run. Sequenced by immunoSEQ multiplex PCR; TCRdb stores in-frame clones only, minus some. The data contain around 510,000 clones, 95% to 96% of them seen just once; the ten biggest clones take up about 0.068%. The specimen was naive CD4+ T cells sorted from blood. Subset noted: CD45RA+ positively selected. The V and J genes are TRBV5-3 and TRBJ2-5, with D possibly being TRBD1 (6 bases). TRBV5-3 is sorted into the ORF group, with uncertain function. The sequence was obtained from a woman in her twenties or thirties in good health. The CDR3 reads CARSRRQAQLRETQYF. CDR3 nucleotide sequence: TGTGCCAGAAGCAGGAGACAGGCCCAGCTAAGGGAGACCCAGTACTTC.